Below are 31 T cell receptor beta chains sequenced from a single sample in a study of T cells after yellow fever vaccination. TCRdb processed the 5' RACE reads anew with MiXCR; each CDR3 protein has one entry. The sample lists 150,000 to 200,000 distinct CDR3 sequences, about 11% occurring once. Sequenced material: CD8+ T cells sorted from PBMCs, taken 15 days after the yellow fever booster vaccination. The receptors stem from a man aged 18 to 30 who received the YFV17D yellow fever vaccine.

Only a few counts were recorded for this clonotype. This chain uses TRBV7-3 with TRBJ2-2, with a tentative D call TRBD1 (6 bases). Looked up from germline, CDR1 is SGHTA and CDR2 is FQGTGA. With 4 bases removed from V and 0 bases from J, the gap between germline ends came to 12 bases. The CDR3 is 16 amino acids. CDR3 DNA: TGTGCCAGCAGCTCCCCGGGACATCCGAACACCGGGGAGCTGTTTTTT. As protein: CASSSPGHPNTGELFF.

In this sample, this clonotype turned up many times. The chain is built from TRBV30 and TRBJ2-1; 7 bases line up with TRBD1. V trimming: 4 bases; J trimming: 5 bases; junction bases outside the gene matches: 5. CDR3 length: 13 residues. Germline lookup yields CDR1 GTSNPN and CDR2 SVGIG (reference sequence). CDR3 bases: TGTGCCTGGACCGGGACAGACGACAATGAGCAGTTCTTC. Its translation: CAWTGTDDNEQFF.

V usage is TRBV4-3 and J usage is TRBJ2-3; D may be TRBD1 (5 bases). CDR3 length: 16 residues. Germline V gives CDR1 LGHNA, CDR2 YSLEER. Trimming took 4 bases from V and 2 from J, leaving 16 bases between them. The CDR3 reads CASSRGHVSDTDTQYF. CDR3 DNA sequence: TGCGCCAGCAGCCGCGGACACGTATCAGACACAGATACGCAGTATTTT.

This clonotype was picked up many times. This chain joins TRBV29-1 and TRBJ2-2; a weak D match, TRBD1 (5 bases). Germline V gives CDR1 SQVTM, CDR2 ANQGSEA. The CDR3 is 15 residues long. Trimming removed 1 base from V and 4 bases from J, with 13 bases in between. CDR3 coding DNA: TGCAGCGTTGAAGGGAAGGGGCGCGGCACCGGGGAGCTGTTTTTT. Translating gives CSVEGKGRGTGELFF.

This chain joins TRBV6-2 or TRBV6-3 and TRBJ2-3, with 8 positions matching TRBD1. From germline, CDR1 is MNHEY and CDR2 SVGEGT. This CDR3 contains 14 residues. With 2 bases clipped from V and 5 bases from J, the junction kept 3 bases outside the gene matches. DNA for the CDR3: TGTGCCAGCAGTTACGGGACAGGAGGAGATACGCAGTATTTT. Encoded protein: CASSYGTGGDTQYF.

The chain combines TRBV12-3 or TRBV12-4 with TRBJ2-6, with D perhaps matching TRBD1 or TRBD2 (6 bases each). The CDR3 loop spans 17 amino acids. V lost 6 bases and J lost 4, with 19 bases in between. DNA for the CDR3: TGTGCCAGCAGACCCGGGACTCAGGGGTCCGGGGCCAACGTCCTGACTTTC. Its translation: CASRPGTQGSGANVLTF.

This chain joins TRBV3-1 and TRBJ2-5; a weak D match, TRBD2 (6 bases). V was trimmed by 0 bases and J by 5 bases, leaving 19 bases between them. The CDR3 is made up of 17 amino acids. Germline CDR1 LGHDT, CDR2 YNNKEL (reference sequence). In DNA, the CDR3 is TGTGCCAGCAGCCAAGATTGGGGGGACCCCTTCGGGGAGACCCAGTACTTC. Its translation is CASSQDWGDPFGETQYF.

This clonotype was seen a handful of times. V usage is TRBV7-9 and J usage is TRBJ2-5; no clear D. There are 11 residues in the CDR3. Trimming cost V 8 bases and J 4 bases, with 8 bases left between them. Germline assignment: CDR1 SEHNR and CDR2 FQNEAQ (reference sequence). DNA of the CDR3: TGTGCCAGCGTTGGATTAGAGACCCAGTACTTC. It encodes CASVGLETQYF.

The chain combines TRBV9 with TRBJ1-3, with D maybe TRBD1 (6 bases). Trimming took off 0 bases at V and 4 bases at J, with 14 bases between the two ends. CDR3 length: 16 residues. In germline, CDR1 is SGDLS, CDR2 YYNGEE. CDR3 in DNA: TGTGCCAGCAGCGTAGAGGGGGAAATGTCCGGAAACACCATATATTTT. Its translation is CASSVEGEMSGNTIYF.

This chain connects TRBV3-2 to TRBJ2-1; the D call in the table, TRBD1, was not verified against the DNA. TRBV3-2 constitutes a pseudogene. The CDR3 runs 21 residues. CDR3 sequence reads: CASSQDSFEGSRKHSYNEQFF. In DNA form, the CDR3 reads TGTGCCAGCAGCCAAGATTCATTCGAGGGGTCCCGCAAACACTCCTACAATGAGCAGTTCTTC.

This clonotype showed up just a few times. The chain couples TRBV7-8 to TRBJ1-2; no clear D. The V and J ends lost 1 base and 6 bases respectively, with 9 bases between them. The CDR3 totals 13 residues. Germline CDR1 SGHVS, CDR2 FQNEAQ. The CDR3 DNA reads TGTGCCAGCAGCTTAGACCCCGAGGATGGCTACACCTTC. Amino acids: CASSLDPEDGYTF.

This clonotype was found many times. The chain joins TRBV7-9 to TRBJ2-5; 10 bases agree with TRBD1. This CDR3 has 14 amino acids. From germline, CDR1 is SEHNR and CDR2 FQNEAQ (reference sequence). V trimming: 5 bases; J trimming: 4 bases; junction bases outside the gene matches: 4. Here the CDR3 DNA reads TGTGCCAGCAGCCCCGACAGGGGGCGAGAGACCCAGTACTTC. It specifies CASSPDRGRETQYF.

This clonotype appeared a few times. CDR3: CASGDTGGANYGYTF. In DNA form, the CDR3 reads TGTGCCAGCGGCGATACAGGGGGCGCGAATTATGGCTACACCTTC. The chain links TRBV7-9 to TRBJ1-2, with 9 bases matching TRBD1. The CDR3 is 15 residues long. V lost 8 bases to trimming and J lost 5 bases; unmatched junction nucleotides: 12. Germline CDR1 is SEHNR and CDR2 is FQNEAQ (reference sequence).

The CDR3 is CASSLAWRGADNEQFF. The CDR3 DNA sequence: TGTGCCAGCAGCTTAGCGTGGCGGGGGGCGGACAATGAGCAGTTCTTC. The gene calls are TRBV7-2 and TRBJ2-1; 8 nucleotides match TRBD2. Germline CDR1 is SGHTA and CDR2 is FQGNSA. CDR3 length equals 16 residues. V was pared by 0 bases and J by 5 bases, with 6 bases of the junction left unmatched.

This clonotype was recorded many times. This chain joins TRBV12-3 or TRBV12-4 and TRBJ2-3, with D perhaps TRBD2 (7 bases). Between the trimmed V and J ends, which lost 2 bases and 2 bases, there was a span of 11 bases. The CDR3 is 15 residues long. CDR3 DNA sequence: TGTGCCAGCAGTTTACCGGGGGGCCTCACAGATACGCAGTATTTT. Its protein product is CASSLPGGLTDTQYF.

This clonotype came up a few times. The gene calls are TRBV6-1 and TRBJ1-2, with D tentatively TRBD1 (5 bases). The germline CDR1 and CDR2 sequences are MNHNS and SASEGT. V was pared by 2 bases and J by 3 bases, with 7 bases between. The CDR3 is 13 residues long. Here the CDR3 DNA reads TGTGCCAGCAGTGAATTAGGGGACTATGGCTACACCTTC. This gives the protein CASSELGDYGYTF.

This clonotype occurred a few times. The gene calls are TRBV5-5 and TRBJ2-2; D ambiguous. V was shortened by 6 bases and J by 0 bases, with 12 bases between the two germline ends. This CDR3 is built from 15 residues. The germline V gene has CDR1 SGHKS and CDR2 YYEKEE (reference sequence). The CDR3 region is CASNLLGPNTGELFF. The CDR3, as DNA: TGTGCCAGCAACCTTCTTGGACCGAACACCGGGGAGCTGTTTTTT. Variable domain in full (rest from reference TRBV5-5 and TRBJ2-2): DAGVTQSPTHLIKTRGQQVTLRCSPISGHKSVSWYQQVLGQGPQFIFQYYEKEERGRGNFPDRFSARQFPNYSSELNVNALLLGDSALYLCASNLLGPNTGELFFGEGSRLTVL.

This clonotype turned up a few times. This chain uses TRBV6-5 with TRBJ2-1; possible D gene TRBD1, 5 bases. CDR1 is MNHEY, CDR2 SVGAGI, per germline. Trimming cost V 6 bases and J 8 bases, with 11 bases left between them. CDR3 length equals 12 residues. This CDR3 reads CASSPRVDEQFF. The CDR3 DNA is TGTGCCAGCAGCCCCAGGGTGGATGAGCAGTTCTTC.

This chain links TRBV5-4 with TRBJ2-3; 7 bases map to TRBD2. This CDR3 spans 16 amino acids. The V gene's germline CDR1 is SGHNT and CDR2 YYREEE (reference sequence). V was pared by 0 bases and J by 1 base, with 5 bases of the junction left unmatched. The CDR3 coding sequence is TGTGCCAGCAGCTTGGGAGCGGGGCCTCGCACAGATACGCAGTATTTT. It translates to CASSLGAGPRTDTQYF.

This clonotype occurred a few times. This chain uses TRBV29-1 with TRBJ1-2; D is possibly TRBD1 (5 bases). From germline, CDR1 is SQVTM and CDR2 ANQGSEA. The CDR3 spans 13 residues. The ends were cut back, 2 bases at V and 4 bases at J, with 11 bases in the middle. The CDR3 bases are TGCAGCGTTGAAATGAGGGGAACCTATGGCTACACCTTC. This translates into CSVEMRGTYGYTF.

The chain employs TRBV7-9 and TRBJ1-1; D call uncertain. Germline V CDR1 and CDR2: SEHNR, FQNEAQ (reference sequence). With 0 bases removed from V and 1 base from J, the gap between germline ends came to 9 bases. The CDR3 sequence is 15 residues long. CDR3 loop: CASSLARVKNTEAFF. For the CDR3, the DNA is TGTGCCAGCAGCTTAGCGCGGGTTAAGAACACTGAAGCTTTCTTT.

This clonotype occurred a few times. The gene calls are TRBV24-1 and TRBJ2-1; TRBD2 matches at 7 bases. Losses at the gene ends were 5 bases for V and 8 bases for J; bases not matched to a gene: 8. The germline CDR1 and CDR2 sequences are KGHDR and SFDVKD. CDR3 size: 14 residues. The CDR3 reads CATSGEGGWDEQFF. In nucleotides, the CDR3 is TGTGCCACCAGTGGGGAGGGCGGCTGGGATGAGCAGTTCTTC.

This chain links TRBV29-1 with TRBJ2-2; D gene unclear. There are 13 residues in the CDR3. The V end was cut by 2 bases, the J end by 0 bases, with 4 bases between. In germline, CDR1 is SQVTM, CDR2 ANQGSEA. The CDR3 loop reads CSVERTNTGELFF. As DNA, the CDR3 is TGCAGCGTTGAACGGACGAACACCGGGGAGCTGTTTTTT.

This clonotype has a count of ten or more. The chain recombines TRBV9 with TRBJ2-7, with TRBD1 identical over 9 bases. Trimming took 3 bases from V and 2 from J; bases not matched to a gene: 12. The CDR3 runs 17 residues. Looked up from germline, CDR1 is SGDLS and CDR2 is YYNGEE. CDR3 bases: TGTGCCAGCAGCGCCAGGGACAGGGACCGGTCCCCCTACGAGCAGTACTTC. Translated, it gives CASSARDRDRSPYEQYF.

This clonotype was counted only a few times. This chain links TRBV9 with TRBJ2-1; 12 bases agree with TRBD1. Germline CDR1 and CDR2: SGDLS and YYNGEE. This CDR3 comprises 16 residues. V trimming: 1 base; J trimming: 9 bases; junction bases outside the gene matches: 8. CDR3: CASSVIGTGGLGEQFF. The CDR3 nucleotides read TGTGCCAGCAGCGTAATCGGGACAGGGGGCCTCGGTGAGCAGTTCTTC.

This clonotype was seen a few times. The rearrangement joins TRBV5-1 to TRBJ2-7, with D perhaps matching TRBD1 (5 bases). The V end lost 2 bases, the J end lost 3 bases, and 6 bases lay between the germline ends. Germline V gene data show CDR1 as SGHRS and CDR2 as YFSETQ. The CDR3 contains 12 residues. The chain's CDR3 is CASSFQGYEQYF. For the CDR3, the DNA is TGCGCCAGCAGCTTCCAGGGCTACGAGCAGTACTTC.

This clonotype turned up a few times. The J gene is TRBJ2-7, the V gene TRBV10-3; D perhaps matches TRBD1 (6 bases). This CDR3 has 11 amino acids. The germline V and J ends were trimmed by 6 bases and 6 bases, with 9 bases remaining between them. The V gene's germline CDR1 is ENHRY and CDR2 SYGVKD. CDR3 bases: TGTGCCATCAGCACAGGGACCGAGCAGTACTTC. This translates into CAISTGTEQYF.

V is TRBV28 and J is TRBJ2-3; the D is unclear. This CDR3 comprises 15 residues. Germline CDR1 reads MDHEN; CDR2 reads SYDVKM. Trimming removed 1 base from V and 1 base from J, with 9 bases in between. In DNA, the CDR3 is TGTGCCAGCAGTTTATTAACTTCAGGCACAGATACGCAGTATTTT. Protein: CASSLLTSGTDTQYF.

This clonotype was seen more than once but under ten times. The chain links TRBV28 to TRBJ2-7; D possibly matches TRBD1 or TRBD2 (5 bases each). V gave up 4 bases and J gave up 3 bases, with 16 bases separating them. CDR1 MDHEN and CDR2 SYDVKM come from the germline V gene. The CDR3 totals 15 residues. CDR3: CASSSRGLRVYEQYV. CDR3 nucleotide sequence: TGTGCCAGCAGTTCACGGGGCCTTAGAGTCTACGAGCAGTACGTC.

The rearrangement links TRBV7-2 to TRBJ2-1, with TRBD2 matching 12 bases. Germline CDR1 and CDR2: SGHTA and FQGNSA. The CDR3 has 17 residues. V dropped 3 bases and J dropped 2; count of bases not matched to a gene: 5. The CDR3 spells CASSFGLAGNPYNEQFF. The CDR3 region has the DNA TGTGCCAGCAGCTTCGGACTAGCGGGGAACCCCTACAATGAGCAGTTCTTC.

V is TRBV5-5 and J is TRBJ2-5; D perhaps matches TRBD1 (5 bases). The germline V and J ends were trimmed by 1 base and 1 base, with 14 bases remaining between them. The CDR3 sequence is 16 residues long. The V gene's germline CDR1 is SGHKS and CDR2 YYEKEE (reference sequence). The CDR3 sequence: CASSLPRADTQETQYF. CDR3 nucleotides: TGTGCCAGCAGCTTGCCCCGGGCGGACACCCAAGAGACCCAGTACTTC.